This is a list of T cell receptor beta chains from one sample in a study of PD-1 blockade in classical Hodgkin lymphoma. Clones were read by immunoSEQ multiplex PCR, and TCRdb kept only the in-frame ones, dropping some. The sample gives about 24,000 clones, about 80% of which show up once; approximately 6.4% is in the top ten. The sequences come from peripheral blood mononuclear cells (PBMCs), collected at baseline. Receptors originate from a human donor with classical Hodgkin lymphoma. Each CDR3 is given with its conserved first and last residue. The order of the fields is V gene, D gene, CDR3 length, clone size, J gene, CDR3 DNA, CDR3 protein. The D gene is left open where the match is weak. For some rows the clone size is stated as once, few or many, or as a class when expanded; others skip it.

V: TRBV27
D: -
length: 15
size: few
J: TRBJ2-7
DNA: TGTGCCAGCAACGGGAGATCCAGCGCCCCCTACGAGCAGTACTTC
CDR3: CASNGRSSAPYEQYF

V: TRBV18
D: -
length: 14
size: -
J: TRBJ2-7
DNA: TGTGCCAGCTCACCAGATGGGGAGATCTACGAGCAGTACTTC
CDR3: CASSPDGEIYEQYF

V: TRBV25-1
D: TRBD1
length: 17
size: -
J: TRBJ2-7
DNA: TGTGCCAGCAGTGAATTGGGTCCAGGGACAGGGAACTACGAGCAGTACTTC
CDR3: CASSELGPGTGNYEQYF

V: TRBV4-1
D: TRBD2
length: 15
size: -
J: TRBJ2-2
DNA: TGCGCCAGCAGCCAACGGGGGGTCGACACCGGGGAGCTGTTTTTT
CDR3: CASSQRGVDTGELFF

V: TRBV7-2
D: TRBD1
length: 18
size: -
J: TRBJ1-1
DNA: TGTGCCAGCAGCTTAAGGGGTGGGACAGGGGTTTTGAACACTGAAGCTTTCTTT
CDR3: CASSLRGGTGVLNTEAFF

V: TRBV4-1
D: -
length: 15
size: -
J: TRBJ2-3
DNA: TGCGCCAGCAGCCGAGCCGGGACCCAGACAGATACGCAGTATTTT
CDR3: CASSRAGTQTDTQYF

V: TRBV27
D: -
length: 16
size: -
J: TRBJ1-6
DNA: TGTGCCAGCAGTTTATTTGCCAGGGGAGCAAATTCACCCCTCCACTTT
CDR3: CASSLFARGANSPLHF

V: TRBV18
D: -
length: 15
size: few
J: TRBJ1-5
DNA: TGTGCCAGCTCAGATTTAGGAAGGACCAATCAGCCCCAGCATTTT
CDR3: CASSDLGRTNQPQHF

V: TRBV9
D: -
length: 17
size: -
J: TRBJ2-3
DNA: TGTGCCAGCAGCGTAGAAGGGGGACCCGTTAGCACAGATACGCAGTATTTT
CDR3: CASSVEGGPVSTDTQYF

V: TRBV6-1
D: TRBD1
length: 14
size: -
J: TRBJ1-3
DNA: TGTGCCAGCAGAGAGACAGGGGAAGGAAACACCATATATTTT
CDR3: CASRETGEGNTIYF

V: TRBV6-5
D: -
length: 11
size: few
J: TRBJ1-3
DNA: TGTGCCAGCATACTAGGAAACACCATATATTTT
CDR3: CASILGNTIYF

V: TRBV29-1
D: TRBD2
length: 17
size: -
J: TRBJ2-1
DNA: TGCAGCGTTGAGGGGGGGACGGTCCTGGGGTCCTACAATGAGCAGTTCTTC
CDR3: CSVEGGTVLGSYNEQFF

V: TRBV7-6
D: -
length: 12
size: -
J: TRBJ2-6
DNA: TGTGCCAGCAGCGGAGGGGCCAACGTCCTGACTTTC
CDR3: CASSGGANVLTF

V: TRBV7-2
D: TRBD1
length: 17
size: few
J: TRBJ1-1
DNA: TGTGCCAGCAGCCCCCTCCCGGGACAGGGGTCGAGCACTGAAGCTTTCTTT
CDR3: CASSPLPGQGSSTEAFF

V: TRBV9
D: -
length: 15
size: -
J: TRBJ2-2
DNA: TGTGCCAGCAGCGTAAGCGGGCGGAACACCGGGGAGCTGTTTTTT
CDR3: CASSVSGRNTGELFF

V: TRBV5-1
D: TRBD1
length: 15
size: once
J: TRBJ2-7
DNA: TGCGCCAGCAGCTTGCTCAGGGACAGCTCCTACGAGCAGTACTTC
CDR3: CASSLLRDSSYEQYF

V: TRBV28
D: -
length: 16
size: -
J: TRBJ2-6
DNA: TGTGCCAGCAGTTCCGGGGTCCTATCTGGGGCCAACGTCCTGACTTTC
CDR3: CASSSGVLSGANVLTF